The 14 T cell receptor beta chains in this list originate from one sample, sequenced in a study of CD8+ T cells in alopecia areata. The sequencing template was cDNA reverse transcribed from extracted RNA. Profiled with immunoSEQ multiplex PCR; TCRdb holds only in-frame clones, not every one. The table lists around 60,000 clones, roughly 47% of them singletons, with 51% in the top ten. The sequenced sample was NKG2D-low CD8+ T cells sorted from blood. The receptors here all came from a human donor with alopecia areata.

In this sample, this clone turned up a few times. The chain's CDR3 is CASSLVSDTEAFF. The DNA for the CDR3 is TGTGCCAGCAGCTTAGTATCTGACACTGAAGCTTTCTTT. The rearrangement links TRBV7-2 to TRBJ1-1; no firm D call. With 1 base removed from V and 3 bases from J, the gap between germline ends came to 6 bases. CDR3 size: 13 residues. Germline values: CDR1 SGHTA, CDR2 FQGNSA.

Only a few counts were recorded for this clone. The rearrangement uses TRBV19 and TRBJ2-7, with no clear D. This CDR3 has 14 amino acids. Germline-derived CDR1 and CDR2 are LNHDA and SQIVND (reference sequence). V was clipped by 3 bases and J by 4 bases, with 13 bases between them. CDR3 in DNA: TGTGCCAGTAGTATGGTTTCCCCGTCATACGAGCAGTACTTC. Translated, it gives CASSMVSPSYEQYF. The entire variable domain, with the rest obtained from reference TRBV19 and TRBJ2-7, is as follows: DGGITQSPKYLFRKEGQNVTLSCEQNLNHDAMYWYRQDPGQGLRLIYYSQIVNDFQKGDIAEGYSVSREKKESFPLTVTSAQKNPTAFYLCASSMVSPSYEQYFGPGTRLTVT.

V gene TRBV27 combines with J gene TRBJ2-7; D unresolved. The CDR3 extends over 14 amino acids. Germline-derived CDR1 and CDR2 are MNHEY and SMNVEV (reference sequence). The V gene lost 5 bases and the J gene lost 3 bases, with 14 bases spanning the gap. The CDR3 nucleotides are TGTGCCAGCAGTCCCCCGGCCTTACGCTACGAGCAGTACTTC. Protein sequence: CASSPPALRYEQYF.

The CDR3 sequence is CASSLPERRPQETQYF. CDR3 DNA sequence: TGTGCCAGCAGCTTACCAGAAAGGCGGCCGCAAGAGACCCAGTACTTC. The chain has TRBV7-8 and TRBJ2-5, with D uncertain. V dropped 2 bases and J dropped 2 bases, with 15 bases sitting between them. CDR1 is SGHVS, CDR2 FQNEAQ, per germline. This CDR3 region has 16 residues.

This clone was seen a few times. The gene calls are TRBV29-1 and TRBJ2-5, with 8 bases fitting TRBD1. J was trimmed by 5 bases and V by 6 bases; bases with no gene match: 11. This CDR3 spans 14 amino acids. CDR1 SQVTM and CDR2 ANQGSEA come from the germline V gene. This CDR3 reads CSVDYRGVGETQYF. CDR3 nucleotides: TGCAGCGTCGATTACAGGGGGGTTGGGGAGACCCAGTACTTC.

The chain carries TRBV2 and TRBJ2-7, with 8 nucleotides matching TRBD1. The ends lost 8 bases at V and 2 bases at J; junction bases unmatched: 8. The CDR3 is made up of 14 amino acids. Looked up from germline, CDR1 is SNHLY and CDR2 is FYNNEI. CDR3 residues: CASADRGFTYEQYF. The CDR3 nucleotides are TGTGCCAGCGCCGACAGGGGATTTACCTACGAGCAGTACTTC.

The chain recombines TRBV5-6 with TRBJ2-1; TRBD2 might be the D (6 bases). V lost 1 base and J 7 bases, leaving 9 bases between the germline ends. This CDR3 region has 13 residues. Germline V CDR1 and CDR2: SGHDT, YYEEEE. CDR3 nucleotides: TGTGCCAGCAGCTTGACTAGCTGGAATGAGCAGTTCTTC. Its translation is CASSLTSWNEQFF.

The sample holds a few counts of this clone. At the DNA level, this CDR3 is encoded by other sequences in the same sample as well. The V call is TRBV7-9, the J call TRBJ2-2, with D unresolved. V shed 4 bases and J shed 6 bases, with 6 bases lying between them. The CDR3 has 12 amino acids. Germline loops: CDR1 SEHNR, CDR2 FQNEAQ (reference sequence). In DNA, the CDR3 is TGTGCCAGCAGCTCTGGGGCCGGGGAGCTGTTTTTT. It translates to CASSSGAGELFF.

This clone was detected a few times. The chain is built from TRBV16 and TRBJ1-1; D perhaps matches TRBD1 (5 bases). This CDR3 is built from 15 residues. Trimming took 3 bases from V and 5 from J, leaving 16 bases between them. The germline CDR1 and CDR2 sequences are KGHSY and FQNENV. CDR3 region: CASSQGPGGGTEAFF. The CDR3 nucleotides read TGTGCCAGCAGCCAGGGACCGGGAGGTGGGACTGAAGCTTTCTTT.

The V call is TRBV5-1, the J call TRBJ2-3; D remains ambiguous. Between the trimmed V and J ends, which lost 2 bases and 6 bases, there was a span of 7 bases. CDR1 is SGHRS and CDR2 is YFSETQ in the germline V gene. This CDR3 comprises 12 residues. The CDR3 loop reads CASSLAGDTQYF. The CDR3 nucleotides are TGCGCCAGCAGCTTAGCTGGGGATACGCAGTATTTT.

The rearrangement joins TRBV29-1 to TRBJ2-1; the match to TRBD1 covers 8 bases. Losses at the gene ends were 7 bases for V and 8 bases for J; bases not matched to a gene: 16. The CDR3 is 15 residues long. Germline CDR1 SQVTM, CDR2 ANQGSEA. The CDR3 nucleotides read TGCAGCGCCCTTATTACCAGGGGGCCGGTCGATGAGCAGTTCTTC. It encodes CSALITRGPVDEQFF.

There are a few counts of this clone. This sample includes further DNA sequences coding for the same CDR3. The gene calls are TRBV7-9 and TRBJ2-1, with D uncertain. CDR1 and CDR2 from the germline V gene are SEHNR and FQNEAQ (reference sequence). V was trimmed by 0 bases and J by 6 bases, leaving 6 bases between them. The CDR3 length is 13 residues. Here the CDR3 DNA reads TGTGCCAGCAGCTTAGCAAGTGGCAATGAGCAGTTCTTC. Translation: CASSLASGNEQFF.

This clone has more than one count but fewer than ten. The genes are TRBV29-1 and TRBJ2-5; TRBD2 matches at 16 bases. The CDR3 has 17 amino acids. V lost 7 bases to trimming and J lost 4 bases; unmatched junction nucleotides: 12. Germline assignment: CDR1 SQVTM and CDR2 ANQGSEA. CDR3 nucleotide sequence: TGCAGCGCATCGAAACCGGGACTAGCGGGGGGGCCAGAGACCCAGTACTTC. Translating gives CSASKPGLAGGPETQYF.

The V and J genes are TRBV4-2 and TRBJ2-1, with 11 positions matching TRBD2. Germline lookup yields CDR1 LGHNA and CDR2 YNFKEQ. CDR3 length equals 14 residues. With 8 bases clipped from V and 7 bases from J, the junction kept 7 bases outside the gene matches. CDR3 sequence (DNA): TGTGCCAGCCGACTAGCGGGAAAGGCAAATGAGCAGTTCTTC. Translated: CASRLAGKANEQFF.